A selection of T cell receptor beta chains follows, all from one sample in a study of CD8+ T cells in alopecia areata. Libraries were prepared by immunoSEQ multiplex PCR; TCRdb keeps only in-frame clonotypes and omits some of them. This sample yields roughly 150,000 clones, of which about two thirds are seen a single time; approximately 34% belongs to the top ten. Input material: CD8+ T cells sorted from blood. These receptors all come from a human donor in good health. Each CDR3 is given with its conserved first and last residue. The D gene is left open where the match is weak. Clone size, where shown, is once, few, many, or a class for clones that have expanded.

D gene: .; clone size: .; V gene: TRBV9; J gene: TRBJ2-7; CDR3 length: 14; CDR3 protein: CASSLASDGWEQYF; CDR3 DNA: TGTGCCAGCAGCCTTGCCTCCGACGGATGGGAGCAGTACTTC
D gene: .; clone size: .; V gene: TRBV27; J gene: TRBJ2-1; CDR3 length: 14; CDR3 protein: CASSLSGVYNEQFF; CDR3 DNA: TGTGCCAGCAGTTTATCCGGGGTGTACAATGAGCAGTTCTTC
D gene: .; clone size: .; V gene: TRBV29-1; J gene: TRBJ1-2; CDR3 length: 11; CDR3 protein: CSVGLPDGYTF; CDR3 DNA: TGCAGCGTTGGACTCCCGGACGGCTACACCTTC
D gene: .; clone size: .; V gene: TRBV16; J gene: TRBJ1-5; CDR3 length: 15; CDR3 protein: CASSQSGGGNQPQHF; CDR3 DNA: TGTGCCAGCAGCCAATCAGGGGGAGGCAATCAGCCCCAGCATTTT
D gene: .; clone size: once; V gene: TRBV19; J gene: TRBJ2-7; CDR3 length: 13; CDR3 protein: CASSISSIYEQYF; CDR3 DNA: TGTGCCAGTAGTATAAGTTCGATCTACGAGCAGTACTTC
D gene: .; clone size: .; V gene: TRBV25-1; J gene: TRBJ2-7; CDR3 length: 12; CDR3 protein: CASSTTGYEQYF; CDR3 DNA: TGTGCCAGCAGTACGACTGGCTACGAGCAGTACTTC
D gene: .; clone size: .; V gene: TRBV25-1; J gene: TRBJ2-1; CDR3 length: 8; CDR3 protein: CASSERFF; CDR3 DNA: TGTGCCAGCAGTGAGCGGTTCTTC
D gene: .; clone size: few; V gene: TRBV4-2; J gene: TRBJ2-4; CDR3 length: 19; CDR3 protein: CASSQHHPISGQAKNIQYF; CDR3 DNA: TGTGCCAGCAGCCAACACCACCCCATATCGGGACAAGCCAAAAACATTCAGTACTTC
D gene: .; clone size: .; V gene: TRBV4-1; J gene: TRBJ2-7; CDR3 length: 14; CDR3 protein: CASSPWSGAYEQYF; CDR3 DNA: TGCGCCAGCAGCCCTTGGAGTGGTGCCTACGAGCAGTACTTC
D gene: .; clone size: .; V gene: TRBV6-6; J gene: TRBJ2-2; CDR3 length: 12; CDR3 protein: CASSPPLGELFF; CDR3 DNA: TGTGCCAGCAGTCCCCCCCTCGGGGAGCTGTTTTTT
D gene: .; clone size: few; V gene: TRBV4-1; J gene: TRBJ2-2; CDR3 length: 11; CDR3 protein: CASSQTGELFF; CDR3 DNA: TGCGCCAGCAGCCAAACCGGGGAGCTGTTTTTT
D gene: TRBD1; clone size: .; V gene: TRBV9; J gene: TRBJ1-2; CDR3 length: 13; CDR3 protein: CASETGVRDGYTF; CDR3 DNA: TGTGCCAGTGAGACAGGGGTGAGGGATGGCTACACCTTC
D gene: .; clone size: once; V gene: TRBV5-1; J gene: TRBJ1-3; CDR3 length: 17; CDR3 protein: CASSLDAGGSSGNTIYF; CDR3 DNA: TGCGCCAGCAGCTTGGATGCCGGGGGCAGCTCTGGAAACACCATATATTTT
D gene: TRBD2; clone size: .; V gene: TRBV2; J gene: TRBJ2-3; CDR3 length: 15; CDR3 protein: CASMRSLAGVNTQYF; CDR3 DNA: TGTGCCAGCATGCGAAGTCTAGCGGGAGTAAATACGCAGTATTTT
D gene: TRBD2; clone size: .; V gene: TRBV29-1; J gene: TRBJ2-7; CDR3 length: 13; CDR3 protein: CSVFVSGRSEQYF; CDR3 DNA: TGCAGCGTTTTTGTTAGCGGGAGGAGCGAGCAGTACTTC